The rows below give T cell receptor beta chains drawn from one sample of a study of blood T cell repertoires in COVID-19. This table comes from immunoSEQ multiplex PCR, and its TCRdb copy is limited to in-frame clones, with some not included. The sample contains around 280,000 clones, roughly 85% of which appear only once. Sequencing was performed on PBMCs or T cells enriched from blood (not recorded which). Source of these receptors: a middle-aged woman who had recovered from COVID-19. Both conserved end residues are part of each CDR3. Fields, in order: CDR3 length, clone size, J gene, D gene, V gene, CDR3 protein, CDR3 DNA. D genes are given only for firm matches. Clone size appears in some rows only: once, few, many, or a class for an expanded clone.

length: 15
size: NA
J: TRBJ2-7
D: TRBD2
V: TRBV7-9
CDR3: CASSSRTSGKVEQYF
DNA: TGTGCCAGCAGCTCGCGGACTAGCGGGAAGGTCGAGCAGTACTTC

length: 16
size: NA
J: TRBJ1-2
D: NA
V: TRBV27
CDR3: CASSPQPGRGSWGYTF
DNA: TGTGCCAGCAGTCCCCAGCCGGGGAGGGGCTCCTGGGGCTACACCTTC

length: 15
size: once
J: TRBJ2-1
D: TRBD2
V: TRBV4-1
CDR3: CASSLTSGSTMEQFF
DNA: TGCGCCAGCAGCCTGACTAGCGGGAGTACAATGGAGCAGTTCTTC

length: 13
size: NA
J: TRBJ1-6
D: NA
V: TRBV3-1/TRBV3-2
CDR3: CASSQREGSPLHF
DNA: TGTGCCAGCAGCCAAAGAGAGGGTTCACCCCTCCACTTT

length: 16
size: NA
J: TRBJ2-1
D: TRBD2
V: TRBV14
CDR3: CASSPLGLAGDDEQFF
DNA: TGTGCCAGCAGCCCCCTCGGGCTAGCGGGAGATGATGAGCAGTTCTTC

length: 16
size: once
J: TRBJ2-2
D: TRBD1
V: TRBV28
CDR3: CASSLEGTGNTGELFF
DNA: TGTGCCAGCAGTTTAGAAGGGACAGGGAACACCGGGGAGCTGTTTTTT

length: 15
size: NA
J: TRBJ1-1
D: NA
V: TRBV7-6
CDR3: CASSLLVGGRAEAFF
DNA: TGTGCCAGCAGCCTTTTGGTGGGTGGGCGAGCTGAAGCTTTCTTT

length: 12
size: NA
J: TRBJ1-2
D: NA
V: TRBV28
CDR3: CASSLQGYGYTF
DNA: TGTGCCAGCAGTTTACAGGGCTATGGCTACACCTTC

length: 14
size: few
J: TRBJ2-3
D: TRBD2
V: TRBV5-1
CDR3: CASSRLAVTDTQYF
DNA: TGCGCCAGCAGTAGACTAGCGGTAACAGATACGCAGTATTTT

length: 15
size: NA
J: TRBJ1-5
D: NA
V: TRBV6-2/TRBV6-3
CDR3: CASSPLGGTNQPQHF
DNA: TGTGCCAGCAGTCCCCTAGGGGGTACTAATCAGCCCCAGCATTTT

length: 13
size: NA
J: TRBJ2-7
D: NA
V: TRBV28
CDR3: CASSSSGSYEQYF
DNA: TGTGCCAGCAGTTCGAGCGGCTCCTACGAGCAGTACTTC

length: 12
size: NA
J: TRBJ1-1
D: NA
V: TRBV7-9
CDR3: CASSSSDTEAFF
DNA: TGTGCCAGCAGCTCCTCCGACACTGAAGCTTTCTTT

length: 15
size: NA
J: TRBJ2-1
D: NA
V: TRBV7-2
CDR3: CASSLAGAAYNEQFF
DNA: TGTGCCAGCAGCTTAGCGGGGGCTGCTTACAATGAGCAGTTCTTC

length: 15
size: NA
J: TRBJ2-1
D: NA
V: TRBV7-6
CDR3: CASSLLGGSYNEQFF
DNA: TGTGCCAGCAGCCTACTAGGGGGTTCCTACAATGAGCAGTTCTTC

length: 15
size: NA
J: TRBJ1-3
D: TRBD1
V: TRBV6-5
CDR3: CASSPDRGSGNTIYF
DNA: TGTGCCAGCAGCCCCGACAGGGGGTCTGGAAACACCATATATTTT

length: 15
size: NA
J: TRBJ2-3
D: NA
V: TRBV6-4
CDR3: CASSDQAGSTDTQYF
DNA: TGTGCCAGCAGTGATCAGGCGGGCTCCACAGATACGCAGTATTTT

length: 14
size: once
J: TRBJ1-5
D: NA
V: TRBV7-2
CDR3: CASSPGWGNQPQHF
DNA: TGTGCCAGCAGCCCAGGTTGGGGCAATCAGCCCCAGCATTTT

length: 15
size: NA
J: TRBJ1-1
D: NA
V: TRBV27
CDR3: CASSLRTDFSTEAFF
DNA: TGTGCCAGCAGTTTAAGGACAGATTTCTCCACTGAAGCTTTCTTT

length: 15
size: NA
J: TRBJ2-1
D: TRBD2
V: TRBV7-9
CDR3: CASSNLAGSYNEQFF
DNA: TGTGCCAGCAGCAATCTAGCGGGAAGCTACAATGAGCAGTTCTTC

length: 14
size: NA
J: TRBJ2-7
D: NA
V: TRBV6-5
CDR3: CASSSWEVTYEQYF
DNA: TGTGCCAGCAGTTCGTGGGAGGTGACCTACGAGCAGTACTTC

length: 15
size: NA
J: TRBJ1-4
D: TRBD1
V: TRBV18
CDR3: CASSPAATGEEKLFF
DNA: TGTGCCAGCTCACCGGCCGCGACAGGGGAAGAAAAACTGTTTTTT

length: 15
size: NA
J: TRBJ2-1
D: TRBD2
V: TRBV27
CDR3: CASSPGLAGGGEQFF
DNA: TGTGCCAGCAGTCCCGGACTAGCGGGAGGGGGTGAGCAGTTCTTC

length: 13
size: NA
J: TRBJ2-7
D: NA
V: TRBV27
CDR3: CASSTTGNYEQYF
DNA: TGTGCCAGCAGTACAACAGGAAATTACGAGCAGTACTTC

length: 17
size: NA
J: TRBJ2-3
D: TRBD1
V: TRBV7-8
CDR3: CASSLLTGDSSTDTQYF
DNA: TGTGCCAGCAGCTTACTGACAGGGGATTCTAGCACAGATACGCAGTATTTT

length: 15
size: NA
J: TRBJ2-3
D: TRBD2
V: TRBV19
CDR3: CASSIVLAGTDTQYF
DNA: TGTGCCAGTAGTATAGTGCTAGCGGGAACAGATACGCAGTATTTT

length: 13
size: NA
J: TRBJ1-2
D: TRBD1
V: TRBV7-3
CDR3: CASSDRADYGYTF
DNA: TGTGCCAGTTCGGACAGGGCGGACTATGGCTACACCTTC

length: 18
size: NA
J: TRBJ2-1
D: TRBD1
V: TRBV24-1
CDR3: CATSDPQAGTGLYNEQFF
DNA: TGTGCCACCAGTGATCCGCAGGCCGGGACAGGATTATACAATGAGCAGTTCTTC

length: 16
size: NA
J: TRBJ1-5
D: TRBD1
V: TRBV28
CDR3: CASRHNRGLSNQPQHF
DNA: TGTGCCAGCAGACATAACAGGGGGCTGAGCAATCAGCCCCAGCATTTT

length: 12
size: NA
J: TRBJ2-3
D: NA
V: TRBV30
CDR3: CAWTRYGDTQYF
DNA: TGTGCCTGGACCCGGTATGGAGATACGCAGTATTTT

length: 12
size: NA
J: TRBJ1-2
D: TRBD1
V: TRBV11-2
CDR3: CASSSTGDGYTF
DNA: TGTGCCAGCAGCTCCACAGGGGACGGCTACACCTTC

length: 19
size: NA
J: TRBJ2-2
D: TRBD1
V: TRBV24-1
CDR3: CATSESPGTGGYQIGELFF
DNA: TGTGCCACCAGTGAATCTCCTGGGACAGGGGGCTACCAGATCGGGGAGCTGTTTTTT

length: 15
size: NA
J: TRBJ1-1
D: TRBD1
V: TRBV5-1
CDR3: CASRRGQGERAEAFF
DNA: TGCGCCAGCAGACGAGGACAGGGTGAGAGGGCTGAAGCTTTCTTT

length: 13
size: NA
J: TRBJ2-5
D: NA
V: TRBV19
CDR3: CANEGQTEETQYF
DNA: TGTGCCAACGAGGGCCAGACGGAAGAGACCCAGTACTTC

length: 14
size: few
J: TRBJ2-2
D: NA
V: TRBV18
CDR3: CASSWQGNTGELFF
DNA: TGTGCCAGCTCATGGCAGGGTAACACCGGGGAGCTGTTTTTT